The clone carrying this T cell receptor (beta chain) showed up just a few times. The antigen is not known. TCRdb passed the RT-PCR reads through MiXCR, listing each CDR3 protein once. The data show about 780,000 distinct CDR3 sequences, less than 20% seen once. V was trimmed by 2 bases and J by 5 bases, leaving 12 bases between them. The germline V gene encodes CDR1 SGHVS and CDR2 FQNEAQ. CDR3 size: 14 residues. The data belong to a study of response to subunit inactivated influenza vaccine. Broader study findings: The authors suggested that few new T cells are recruited per seasonal influenza vaccination.

This specimen consisted of PBMCs from blood, obtained roughly 5 days after vaccination. The rearrangement links TRBV7-8 to TRBJ2-5; D assignment may be TRBD1 or TRBD2 (5 bases each). The TCR sequence derives from a man aged 50 or older who received an inactivated influenza vaccine. The CDR3 loop reads CASSLHTWGETQYF. CDR3 nucleotides: TGTGCCAGCAGCTTACATACCTGGGGGGAGACCCAGTACTTC. The complete variable domain, with remaining parts taken from reference TRBV7-8 and TRBJ2-5, reads GAGVSQSPRYKVAKRGQDVALRCDPISGHVSLFWYQQALGQGPEFLTYFQNEAQLDKSGLPSDRFFAERPEGSVSTLKIQRTQQEDSAVYLCASSLHTWGETQYFGPGTRLLVL.